This note documents a single T cell receptor (beta chain) sequence. The antigen remains undetermined. CDR1 and CDR2 from the germline V gene are ENHRY and SYGVKD. There are 16 residues in the CDR3. V lost 6 bases and J 6 bases, leaving 22 bases between the germline ends. These donors counted as nominally healthy when sampled, but unrecorded immune exposures were likely. This entry belongs to a study of cytomegalovirus exposure and HLA in healthy donors. General study points: In a later analysis, common viral pathogens appeared linked to several of the most significant clusters. Among immune exposure information, only CMV serostatus was available.

Vbeta (60) and Jbeta (13) primers were used in the PCR. Only in-frame clones appear in the TCRdb table, and some are missing; sequencing was by immunoSEQ multiplex PCR. The sample records more than 70,000 clones, 76% being singletons. The material sequenced was PBMCs. The TCR sequence derives from a man between 25 and 39 years old in good health and CMV-seropositive. V gene TRBV10-3 combines with J gene TRBJ2-3; TRBD1 is a possible D gene (6 bases). CDR3 loop: CAISLGRDMPEDTQYF. CDR3 sequence (DNA): TGTGCCATCAGCCTGGGCCGGGACATGCCCGAGGATACGCAGTATTTT.